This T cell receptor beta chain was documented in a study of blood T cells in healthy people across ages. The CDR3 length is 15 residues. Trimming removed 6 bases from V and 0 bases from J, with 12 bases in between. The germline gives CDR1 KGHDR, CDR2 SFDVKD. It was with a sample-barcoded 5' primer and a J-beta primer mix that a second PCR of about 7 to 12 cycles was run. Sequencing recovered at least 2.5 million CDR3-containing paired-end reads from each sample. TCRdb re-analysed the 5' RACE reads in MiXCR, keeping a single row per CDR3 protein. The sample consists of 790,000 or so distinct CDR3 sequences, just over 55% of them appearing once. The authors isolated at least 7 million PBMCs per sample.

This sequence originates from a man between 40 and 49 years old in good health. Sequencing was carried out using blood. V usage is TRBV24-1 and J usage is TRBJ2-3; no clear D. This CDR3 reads CATSRTLDSTDTQYF. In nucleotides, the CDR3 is TGTGCCACCAGTAGGACCCTCGATAGCACAGATACGCAGTATTTT.